This entry concerns a single TCR beta chain. Noted time point: persistent/refractory GD, antithyroid drugs over 5 years with positive TRAb. After RNA was extracted from PBMCs, the TCR library was made from it. American Thyroid Association guidelines defined how Graves' disease was diagnosed. The CDR3 extends over 13 amino acids. CDR1 is SGHTA, CDR2 FQGTGA, per germline. The V end lost 5 bases, the J end lost 3 bases, and 8 bases lay between the germline ends. This entry is derived from a study of regulatory T cells in long-lasting Graves disease. To make TCR beta libraries, researchers used iRepertoire HTBI primers and Arm-PCR of CDR3 regions. MiXCR, run by TCRdb on the multiplex PCR reads, gives a single entry per CDR3 protein. The profile covers 400,000 to 500,000 distinct CDR3 sequences, with less than 25% appearing a single time and 6.5% to 8% taken by the ten largest.

The chain has TRBV7-3 and TRBJ2-1; D may be TRBD1 (5 bases). This TCR was recovered from a female donor with Graves disease. Sample: peripheral blood mononuclear cells (PBMCs), taken when the disease was refractory, from a patient treated with antithyroid drugs. The CDR3 is CASSTRVYNEQFF. The CDR3 nucleotides read TGTGCCAGCAGCACCAGGGTCTACAATGAGCAGTTCTTC.